This paragraph reports one T cell receptor (beta chain). The entry originates in a study of radiotherapy plus CTLA-4 blockade in lung cancer. The V end lost 3 bases, the J end lost 2 bases, and 11 bases lay between the germline ends. Germline loops: CDR1 MNHEY, CDR2 SMNVEV (reference sequence). CDR3 length: 14 residues. CTLA-4 blockade using ipilimumab, together with focal radiation, was received by patients with chemo-refractory metastatic non-small-cell lung cancer. Clones were sequenced by immunoSEQ multiplex PCR, and TCRdb holds only the in-frame ones, with some missing. This table has approximately 46,000 clones, 80% to 90% appearing once.

This clonotype was sampled from a human donor with non-small cell lung cancer whose response to radiotherapy plus ipilimumab could not be evaluated. The V and J genes are TRBV27 and TRBJ2-7; D remains unclear. The source material was peripheral blood, sampled from a patient treated with radiotherapy plus ipilimumab. The CDR3 spells CASSFSRSPYEQYF. The CDR3 DNA reads TGTGCCAGCAGTTTCTCTAGAAGTCCCTACGAGCAGTACTTC.